These 15 T cell receptor beta chains came from one sample sequenced in a study of blood T cell repertoires in COVID-19. Sequencing was performed with immunoSEQ multiplex PCR; in TCRdb, only in-frame clones are kept and a portion is missing. The sample contains around 210,000 clones, around 80% of which appear only once. The specimen was peripheral blood. These receptors originate from a woman in her 70s with acute or convalescent COVID-19.

V is TRBV28 and J is TRBJ2-1, with TRBD2 identical over 9 bases. This CDR3 is built from 12 residues. CDR1 is MDHEN and CDR2 is SYDVKM in the germline V gene. V trimming: 7 bases; J trimming: 16 bases; junction bases outside the gene matches: 11. The CDR3 DNA is TGTGCCAGCACCCCCCAGGGACTAGCCTACTTCTTC. Its translation: CASTPQGLAYFF.

This sequence joins TRBV7-2 and TRBJ2-3; D might be TRBD2 (6 bases). CDR1 and CDR2 (germline): SGHTA, FQGNSA. V was shortened by 5 bases and J by 3 bases, with 12 bases between the two germline ends. The CDR3 is 14 amino acids. In DNA form, the CDR3 reads TGTGCCAGCAGCCCGGACTACCAAACAGATACGCAGTATTTT. Translating it yields CASSPDYQTDTQYF.

The chain carries TRBV2 and TRBJ1-5; TRBD1 matches 9 bases. CDR1 and CDR2 (germline): SNHLY, FYNNEI. The CDR3 runs 15 residues. The CDR3 spells CATTQSTGGGQPQHF. The CDR3 nucleotides read TGTGCTACCACACAGAGTACAGGGGGCGGTCAGCCCCAGCATTTT.

The V and J genes are TRBV28 and TRBJ2-5; 11 bases are shared with TRBD2. CDR3 length: 15 residues. Trimming removed 5 bases from V and 5 bases from J; junction bases left unmatched: 7. Germline V gene sequence: CDR1 MDHEN, CDR2 SYDVKM. The CDR3 here is CASSQLAGVVETQYF. The CDR3 region has the DNA TGTGCCAGCAGTCAACTAGCGGGAGTTGTGGAGACCCAGTACTTC. The whole variable domain, remainder taken from reference TRBV28 and TRBJ2-5, is DVKVTQSSRYLVKRTGEKVFLECVQDMDHENMFWYRQDPGLGLRLIYFSYDVKMKEKGDIPEGYSVSREKKERFSLILESASTNQTSMYLCASSQLAGVVETQYFGPGTRLLVL.

The J gene is TRBJ1-5, the V gene TRBV5-8; 10 positions match TRBD1. Germline-derived CDR1 and CDR2 are SGHTS and YDEGEE. This CDR3 contains 16 residues. V trimming: 2 bases; J trimming: 4 bases; junction bases outside the gene matches: 6. The CDR3 loop is CASSLMTGGSNQPQHF. In DNA form, the CDR3 reads TGTGCCAGCAGCTTAATGACAGGGGGCAGTAATCAGCCCCAGCATTTT.

V is TRBV15 and J is TRBJ1-6; no definite D call. Trimming shortened V by 3 bases and J by 6 bases, and 3 bases separated the two germline ends. Germline V gene data show CDR1 as LNHNV and CDR2 as YYDKDF (reference sequence). There are 12 residues in the CDR3. CDR3 nucleotides: TGTGCCACCAGCAGGGCTAATTCACCCCTCCACTTT. Encoded protein: CATSRANSPLHF.

The V and J genes are TRBV9 and TRBJ2-1, with 8 nucleotides matching TRBD2. V shed 3 bases, J shed 7 bases, and the junction held 12 bases outside the gene matches. The CDR3 consists of 16 residues. CDR1 and CDR2 (germline): SGDLS, YYNGEE. CDR3 amino acids: CASSAPGASGLNEQFF. In DNA, the CDR3 is TGTGCCAGCAGCGCCCCGGGGGCTAGCGGGCTAAATGAGCAGTTCTTC.

This clone was seen repeatedly, ten times or more. The CDR3 DNA is TGTGCCAGCAGCTTGGGGGGGCGCTACGAGCAGTACTTC. Amino acids: CASSLGGRYEQYF. The gene calls are TRBV5-4 and TRBJ2-7; the D gene is possibly TRBD1 (6 bases). Trimming cost V 0 bases and J 3 bases, with 7 bases left between them. The CDR3 totals 13 residues. The germline V gene encodes CDR1 SGHNT and CDR2 YYREEE (reference sequence).

In its sample, this clone was seen a few times. V usage is TRBV6-5 and J usage is TRBJ2-3, with a weak D call TRBD2 (6 bases). Germline V CDR1 and CDR2: MNHEY, SVGAGI. The CDR3 extends over 14 amino acids. Trimming took 6 bases from V and 2 from J, leaving 12 bases between them. For the CDR3, the DNA is TGTGCCAGCAGGGAGGGGCCAGACACAGATACGCAGTATTTT. This sequence encodes CASREGPDTDTQYF.

The chain carries TRBV7-9 and TRBJ1-2; 8 bases align to TRBD1. From germline, CDR1 is SEHNR and CDR2 FQNEAQ (reference sequence). This CDR3 is built from 17 residues. V was pared by 4 bases and J by 4 bases, with 14 bases of the junction left unmatched. The CDR3 nucleotides are TGTGCCAGCAGCTATGGGGCCGGACAGGGAGCGGTCTATGGCTACACCTTC. Its translation: CASSYGAGQGAVYGYTF.

The chain has TRBV7-9 and TRBJ1-2, with 7 bases aligning to TRBD1. The length of the CDR3 is 14 residues. Losses at the gene ends were 5 bases for V and 5 bases for J; bases not matched to a gene: 8. Looked up from germline, CDR1 is SEHNR and CDR2 is FQNEAQ (reference sequence). CDR3 nucleotide sequence: TGTGCCAGCAGCCTGAAGAGGGGGCTTTATGGCTACACCTTC. It specifies CASSLKRGLYGYTF.

The chain carries TRBV18 and TRBJ2-5; TRBD2 matches at 7 bases. Per germline, CDR1 KGHSH and CDR2 LQKENI. Trimming removed 2 bases from V and 4 bases from J; junction bases left unmatched: 7. This CDR3 contains 15 residues. The CDR3 protein is CASSPVRERGETQYF. As DNA, the CDR3 is TGTGCCAGCTCACCAGTCCGAGAGCGGGGAGAGACCCAGTACTTC.

V is TRBV19 and J is TRBJ1-1; weak D call: TRBD1 (5 bases). V was pared by 3 bases and J by 1 base, with 9 bases between. CDR1 and CDR2 from the germline V gene are LNHDA and SQIVND (reference sequence). This CDR3 comprises 14 residues. The CDR3 protein is CASSIIDRNTEAFF. CDR3 in DNA: TGTGCCAGTAGTATTATAGACAGGAACACTGAAGCTTTCTTT.

This clone turned up a few times. The J gene is TRBJ2-7, the V gene TRBV5-4; tentative D call: TRBD1 (6 bases). CDR1 is SGHNT, CDR2 YYREEE, per germline (reference sequence). V was pared by 6 bases and J by 7 bases, with 23 bases between. The length of the CDR3 is 15 residues. DNA of the CDR3: TGTGCCAGCACGGTAGACGTTGCAGGGGCCCGAGAGCAGTACTTC. Residues: CASTVDVAGAREQYF.

The chain carries TRBV19 and TRBJ2-7; TRBD1 is a possible D gene (5 bases). Trimming left V 4 bases short and J 2 bases short, with 12 bases between. The CDR3 has 14 amino acids. CDR1 and CDR2 (germline): LNHDA, SQIVND (reference sequence). DNA of the CDR3: TGTGCCAGTAGTAAACCAGGGATGACCTACGAGCAGTACTTC. It specifies CASSKPGMTYEQYF.